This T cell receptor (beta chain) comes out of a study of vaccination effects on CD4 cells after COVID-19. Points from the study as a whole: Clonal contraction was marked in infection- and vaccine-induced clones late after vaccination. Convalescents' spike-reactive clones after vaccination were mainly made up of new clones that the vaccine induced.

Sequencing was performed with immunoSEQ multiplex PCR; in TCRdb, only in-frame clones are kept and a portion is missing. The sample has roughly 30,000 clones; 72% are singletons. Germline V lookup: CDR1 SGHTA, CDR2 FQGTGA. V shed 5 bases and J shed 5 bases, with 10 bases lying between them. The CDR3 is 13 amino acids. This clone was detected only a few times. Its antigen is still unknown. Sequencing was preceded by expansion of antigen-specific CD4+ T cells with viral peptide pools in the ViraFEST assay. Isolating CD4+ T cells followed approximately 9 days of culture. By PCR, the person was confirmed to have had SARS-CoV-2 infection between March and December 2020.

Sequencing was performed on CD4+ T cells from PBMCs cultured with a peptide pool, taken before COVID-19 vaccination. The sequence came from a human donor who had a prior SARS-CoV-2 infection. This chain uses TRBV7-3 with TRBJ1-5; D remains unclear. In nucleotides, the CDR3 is TGTGCCAGCAGCATTTCTTCCGATCAGCCCCAGCATTTT. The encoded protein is CASSISSDQPQHF.